The 20 T cell receptor beta chains given below trace back to one sample, sequenced in a study of blood T cell repertoires in COVID-19. Produced via immunoSEQ multiplex PCR; TCRdb's table is partial and in-frame only. The sample carries about 200,000 clones, 80% recorded once. The source material was peripheral blood. The receptors come from a man between 60 and 75 years old with acute or convalescent COVID-19.

The gene calls are TRBV19 and TRBJ2-2, with D maybe TRBD2 (6 bases). This CDR3 is built from 15 residues. The germline V gene has CDR1 LNHDA and CDR2 SQIVND (reference sequence). V was cut by 3 bases and J by 6 bases, with 14 bases left in between. The CDR3 coding sequence is TGTGCCAGTAGTATGGGCGGGGTGGTGGCCGGGGAGCTGTTTTTT. As protein: CASSMGGVVAGELFF. Full variable domain (missing parts from reference TRBV19 and TRBJ2-2): DGGITQSPKYLFRKEGQNVTLSCEQNLNHDAMYWYRQDPGQGLRLIYYSQIVNDFQKGDIAEGYSVSREKKESFPLTVTSAQKNPTAFYLCASSMGGVVAGELFFGEGSRLTVL.

This clone was observed a handful of times. The gene calls are TRBV10-3 and TRBJ2-7, with 9 positions matching TRBD2. V was pared by 10 bases and J by 8 bases, with 18 bases of the junction left unmatched. The CDR3 loop spans 15 amino acids. CDR1 and CDR2 (germline): ENHRY, SYGVKD. CDR3 residues: CATGKRVAGVLQQYF. The CDR3 DNA follows: TGTGCCACCGGTAAGCGAGTAGCGGGGGTTCTTCAGCAGTACTTC.

CDR3 sequence reads: CASSYSAGYQPQHF. In DNA form, the CDR3 reads TGTGCCAGCAGTTACTCGGCAGGGTATCAGCCCCAGCATTTT. This rearrangement joins TRBV6-5 to TRBJ1-5; TRBD1 is a possible D gene (5 bases). The CDR3 loop spans 14 amino acids. The ends were cut back, 0 bases at V and 5 bases at J, with 8 bases in the middle. The germline V gene has CDR1 MNHEY and CDR2 SVGAGI.

The J gene is TRBJ2-5, the V gene TRBV10-3; 9 nucleotides align to TRBD1. The CDR3 loop spans 15 amino acids. In germline, CDR1 is ENHRY, CDR2 SYGVKD. J was trimmed by 5 bases and V by 3 bases; bases with no gene match: 7. The CDR3 loop is CAISDHRDRDETQYF. The CDR3 nucleotides read TGTGCCATCAGTGACCACCGGGACAGGGATGAGACCCAGTACTTC.

The genes are TRBV7-9 and TRBJ1-4, with a tentative D call TRBD1 (5 bases). The germline V gene has CDR1 SEHNR and CDR2 FQNEAQ (reference sequence). V shed 5 bases and J shed 13 bases, with 26 bases lying between them. The CDR3 covers 16 residues. The CDR3 DNA sequence: TGTGCCAGCAGCCCCCAACTCCCAGGGAGGCTTTTGCGACTGTTTTTT. It codes for CASSPQLPGRLLRLFF.

The genes are TRBV2 and TRBJ2-4, with D perhaps TRBD2 (5 bases). V was clipped by 6 bases and J by 0 bases, with 9 bases between them. Germline lookup yields CDR1 SNHLY and CDR2 FYNNEI. The CDR3 loop spans 14 amino acids. The CDR3 loop reads CASRRGLAKNIQYF. The CDR3 DNA is TGTGCCAGCAGACGGGGTCTAGCCAAAAACATTCAGTACTTC.

This chain joins TRBV6-4 and TRBJ1-2; possibly TRBD1 for D (5 bases). This CDR3 contains 13 residues. The germline V gene has CDR1 MRHNA and CDR2 SNTAGT. V lost 2 bases, J lost 4 bases, and 8 bases lay in between. The CDR3 region has the DNA TGTGCCAGCAGTGACAGGGGTGGCTATGGCTACACCTTC. Protein: CASSDRGGYGYTF.

The V call is TRBV5-4, the J call TRBJ2-7, with 9 nucleotides matching TRBD1. V shed 3 bases, J shed 0 bases, and the junction held 7 bases outside the gene matches. The CDR3 spans 16 residues. The germline V gene has CDR1 SGHNT and CDR2 YYREEE (reference sequence). As DNA, the CDR3 is TGTGCCAGCAGCTCAAAGGGACAGGGTAACTCCTACGAGCAGTACTTC. Residues: CASSSKGQGNSYEQYF.

This clone was seen only a few times. The chain joins TRBV7-2 to TRBJ1-2, with D possibly being TRBD1 (6 bases). Germline CDR1 and CDR2: SGHTA and FQGNSA. The CDR3 totals 14 residues. V was clipped by 5 bases and J by 8 bases, with 18 bases between them. CDR3 DNA sequence: TGTGCCAGCAGCCGCGCGGACAGTTTTCGAGGCTACACCTTC. It translates to CASSRADSFRGYTF. Variable domain in full (rest from reference TRBV7-2 and TRBJ1-2): GAGVSQSPSNKVTEKGKDVELRCDPISGHTALYWYRQSLGQGLEFLIYFQGNSAPDKSGLPSDRFSAERTGGSVSTLTIQRTQQEDSAVYLCASSRADSFRGYTFGSGTRLTVV.

J is TRBJ2-1 and V is TRBV29-1; D may be TRBD2 (6 bases). Per germline, CDR1 SQVTM and CDR2 ANQGSEA. The length of the CDR3 is 16 residues. The V and J ends lost 0 bases and 4 bases respectively, with 16 bases between them. The CDR3 nucleotides read TGCAGCGTTGAAGAACTCCGGACCGCGGGGTACAATGAGCAGTTCTTC. Translating it yields CSVEELRTAGYNEQFF.

The chain employs TRBV12-5 and TRBJ2-2; weak D call: TRBD2 (7 bases). The V gene's germline CDR1 is LGHNT and CDR2 FRNRAP. The CDR3 extends over 15 amino acids. Trimming removed 6 bases from V and 4 bases from J, with 15 bases in between. The CDR3 region is CASGRWGGGTGELFF. Here the CDR3 DNA reads TGTGCTAGTGGAAGATGGGGAGGGGGCACCGGGGAGCTGTTTTTT.

This chain connects TRBV24-1 to TRBJ1-5, with D unclear. Trimming cost V 6 bases and J 0 bases, with 8 bases left between them. The CDR3 totals 14 residues. The germline CDR1 and CDR2 sequences are KGHDR and SFDVKD. CDR3 sequence (DNA): TGTGCCACCAGTACAGACTATAGCAATCAGCCCCAGCATTTT. This sequence encodes CATSTDYSNQPQHF.

The rearrangement joins TRBV9 to TRBJ2-1; 7 positions agree with TRBD2. The CDR3 is made up of 15 amino acids. Germline trimming cut 4 bases from V and 1 base from J; bases unmatched to any gene: 5. CDR1 is SGDLS and CDR2 is YYNGEE in the germline V gene. The DNA for the CDR3 is TGTGCCAGCAGCAACTTAGCGGGTTCCTACAATGAGCAGTTCTTC. As protein: CASSNLAGSYNEQFF.

This clone was picked up a small number of times. The rearrangement links TRBV6-2 or TRBV6-3 to TRBJ1-2; D is uncertain. Per germline, CDR1 MNHEY and CDR2 SVGEGT. There are 13 residues in the CDR3. Trimming stripped 2 bases from V and 4 bases from J, with 8 bases between. The CDR3 DNA is TGTGCCAGCAGTTACGGAGGGTTCTATGGCTACACCTTC. It encodes CASSYGGFYGYTF.

In its sample, this clone was seen a few times. V gene TRBV7-9 combines with J gene TRBJ2-7; D possibly corresponds to TRBD2 (5 bases). V lost 4 bases and J lost 4, with 23 bases in between. CDR1 SEHNR and CDR2 FQNEAQ come from the germline V gene (reference sequence). This CDR3 region has 17 residues. CDR3 nucleotide sequence: TGTGCCAGCAGCTCCAACCCTGCGGACTTGTTCCCTTACGAGCAGTACTTC. Translated: CASSSNPADLFPYEQYF.

The genes are TRBV2 and TRBJ1-1; D may be TRBD1 (6 bases). V gave up 4 bases and J gave up 4 bases, with 13 bases separating them. CDR3 length equals 14 residues. The germline V gene has CDR1 SNHLY and CDR2 FYNNEI. CDR3 amino acids: CASSGTGWATEAFF. CDR3 bases: TGTGCCAGCAGTGGTACAGGGTGGGCCACTGAAGCTTTCTTT.

The V and J genes are TRBV6-1 and TRBJ1-5, with TRBD1 matching over 7 bases. The CDR3 totals 16 residues. Germline CDR1 MNHNS, CDR2 SASEGT. V shed 0 bases, J shed 6 bases, and the junction held 8 bases outside the gene matches. CDR3 in amino acids: CASSEAGPTGIQPQHF. DNA for the CDR3: TGTGCCAGCAGTGAAGCGGGACCGACAGGGATTCAGCCCCAGCATTTT.

The chain is built from TRBV3-1 (or the pseudogene TRBV3-2) and TRBJ2-1, with D perhaps TRBD2 (7 bases). The CDR3 extends over 15 amino acids. V lost 2 bases and J 7 bases, leaving 15 bases between the germline ends. Germline V gives CDR1 LGHDT, CDR2 YNNKEL (reference sequence). CDR3 nucleotides: TGTGCCAGCAGCCAACCGGCGGGGGCCGTTAATGAGCAGTTCTTC. Translation: CASSQPAGAVNEQFF.

The chain recombines TRBV6-5 with TRBJ2-3, with TRBD2 matching 8 bases. V shed 1 base, J shed 1 base, and the junction held 1 base outside the gene matches. There are 15 residues in the CDR3. CDR1 and CDR2 (germline): MNHEY, SVGAGI. As DNA, the CDR3 is TGTGCCAGCAGTTACTGGCGGGGGGGCACAGATACGCAGTATTTT. Translating it yields CASSYWRGGTDTQYF.

This clone was counted ten times or more. This chain connects TRBV9 to TRBJ2-1, with a weak D call TRBD2 (5 bases). Trimming took 4 bases from V and 10 from J, leaving 15 bases between them. Germline loops: CDR1 SGDLS, CDR2 YYNGEE. This CDR3 has 13 amino acids. Here the CDR3 reads CASSPQNSGEQFF. As DNA, the CDR3 is TGTGCCAGCAGCCCCCAAAATTCGGGGGAGCAGTTCTTC. Looking up the rest from reference TRBV9 and TRBJ2-1 gives the full variable domain: DSGVTQTPKHLITATGQRVTLRCSPRSGDLSVYWYQQSLDQGLQFLIQYYNGEERAKGNILERFSAQQFPDLHSELNLSSLELGDSALYFCASSPQNSGEQFFGPGTRLTVL.